The rows below give T cell receptor beta chains drawn from one sample of a study of blood T cell repertoires in COVID-19. Sequencing used immunoSEQ multiplex PCR; TCRdb keeps in-frame clones, though not all of them. The data contain roughly 120,000 clones, approximately 85% of them singletons. The sample consisted of peripheral blood. The receptors shown here come from a woman aged 55-69 years with COVID-19, enrolled during active disease. Both conserved end residues are part of each CDR3. The order of the fields is CDR3 protein, clone size, V gene, J gene. A row's size may be missing; if present it is once, few, many or a size class.

CSASDGQGVIDTQYF	.	TRBV20-1	TRBJ2-3
CASGSGQGTYNEQFF	.	TRBV12-5	TRBJ2-1
CASSLGAGGDYGYTF	.	TRBV7-6	TRBJ1-2
CASSSGQGARDEQFF	few	TRBV11-3	TRBJ2-1
CASSRVGDRGYGYTF	once	TRBV4-1	TRBJ1-2
CACPGQGASGYTF	.	TRBV30	TRBJ1-2
CASSSGVDYTF	many	TRBV7-3	TRBJ1-2
CASSVVGTGVDTEAFF	.	TRBV9	TRBJ1-1
CSVMSGSTDTQYF	.	TRBV29-1	TRBJ2-3
CASSPMGGGSMNTEAFF	.	TRBV11-2	TRBJ1-1
CASRRGGLAQFF	.	TRBV2	TRBJ2-1
CASRKTGTEGYGYTF	few	TRBV9	TRBJ1-2
CASSQGRETHYGYTF	.	TRBV14	TRBJ1-2
CASSSPFMNTGELFF	.	TRBV7-3	TRBJ2-2
CASSLSRTNEKLFF	few	TRBV11-2	TRBJ1-4
CASRGGQHYGYTF	once	TRBV7-8	TRBJ1-2
CASSFGRQGYSPLHF	few	TRBV11-1	TRBJ1-6
CASSPGQPSPQHF	.	TRBV12-3/TRBV12-4	TRBJ1-5
CASSLEAQQFF	once	TRBV7-9	TRBJ2-1
CASSISGRRNTEAFF	.	TRBV19	TRBJ1-1
CASSSSGGAADTQYF	.	TRBV7-8	TRBJ2-3
CASSQDGLANTQYF	.	TRBV4-2	TRBJ2-3
CASSSHNDRSQETQYF	once	TRBV7-8	TRBJ2-5
CASSPRQDLTDTQYF	.	TRBV18	TRBJ2-3